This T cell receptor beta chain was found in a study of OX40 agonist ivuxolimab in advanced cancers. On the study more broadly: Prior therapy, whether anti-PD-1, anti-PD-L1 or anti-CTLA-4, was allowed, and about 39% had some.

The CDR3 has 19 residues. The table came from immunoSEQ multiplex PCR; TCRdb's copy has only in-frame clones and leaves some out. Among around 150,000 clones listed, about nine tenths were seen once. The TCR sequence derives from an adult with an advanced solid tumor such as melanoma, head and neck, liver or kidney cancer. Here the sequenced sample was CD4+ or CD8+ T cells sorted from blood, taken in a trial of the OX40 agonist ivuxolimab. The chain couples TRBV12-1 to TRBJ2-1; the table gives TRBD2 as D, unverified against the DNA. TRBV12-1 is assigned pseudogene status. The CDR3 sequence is CASSSGLAGGPMGNNEQFF. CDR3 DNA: TGTGCCAGCAGCTCGGGACTAGCGGGAGGGCCTATGGGAAACAATGAGCAGTTCTTC.